Below, 20 T cell receptor beta chains from the same sample are listed, as sequenced in a study of T-cell reconstitution after alpha-beta-depleted transplantation in children. Unique molecular identifiers were built into the TCRbeta library. A single record per CDR3 protein comes from TCRdb applying MiXCR to the PCR reads. This sample has roughly 670,000 distinct CDR3 sequences, with less than 15% found just once. Here the sequenced sample was PBMCs, taken before TCRalphabeta/CD19-depleted stem cell transplant. The receptors shown here come from a girl aged 2-10 years with congenital amegakaryocytic thrombocytopenia, due to receive a stem cell transplant.

The V and J genes are TRBV10-1 and TRBJ2-2, with D possibly TRBD2 on 5 matching bases. There are 15 residues in the CDR3. Looked up from germline, CDR1 is WNHNN and CDR2 is SYGVQD (reference sequence). The ends were cut back, 2 bases at V and 1 base at J, with 8 bases in the middle. CDR3 sequence: CASSENGKNTGELFF. The CDR3 region has the DNA TGCGCCAGCAGTGAGAACGGGAAGAACACCGGGGAGCTGTTTTTT.

This clonotype was observed many times. CDR3 coding DNA: TGTGCCAGCAGTTCCGCGTGGGGCGAGCAGTACTTC. Its protein product is CASSSAWGEQYF. The V gene is TRBV7-9, the J gene TRBJ2-7; no reliable D call. The CDR3 totals 12 residues. The germline CDR1 and CDR2 sequences are SEHNR and FQNEAQ (reference sequence). The V and J ends lost 6 bases and 6 bases respectively, with 12 bases between them.

This clonotype was seen many times. V usage is TRBV29-1 and J usage is TRBJ1-1; D may be TRBD1 (5 bases). CDR3 size: 13 residues. Trimming took 6 bases from V and 4 from J, leaving 15 bases between them. The germline V gene has CDR1 SQVTM and CDR2 ANQGSEA. The CDR3 sequence is CSVGTAWGTEAFF. The CDR3, as DNA: TGCAGCGTAGGGACTGCTTGGGGCACTGAAGCTTTCTTT.

This clonotype has just one count. The genes are TRBV11-3 and TRBJ2-3; TRBD2 agrees at 11 bases. This CDR3 has 15 residues. Germline V CDR1 and CDR2: SGHNT, YENEEA. V lost 5 bases and J lost 6; bases outside the gene matches: 7. This CDR3 is CASSPGLAARDTQYF. Here the CDR3 DNA reads TGTGCCAGCAGCCCGGGACTAGCGGCTCGGGATACGCAGTATTTT.

In its sample, this clonotype was seen a few times. This chain links TRBV29-1 with TRBJ2-3, with 10 bases identical to TRBD2. Germline V gene lookup returns CDR1 SQVTM and CDR2 ANQGSEA. The CDR3 consists of 14 residues. With 5 bases clipped from V and 5 bases from J, the junction kept 7 bases outside the gene matches. The CDR3 coding sequence is TGCAGCGTTTCCCTAGCGGGAGTTGGAGATACGCAGTATTTT. Protein product: CSVSLAGVGDTQYF.

Many counts were recorded for this clonotype. The chain carries TRBV20-1 and TRBJ2-3; 7 nucleotides align to TRBD2. Germline CDR1 and CDR2: DFQATT and SNEGSKA (reference sequence). V lost 4 bases, J lost 4 bases, and 8 bases stayed unmatched. CDR3 length: 14 amino acids. CDR3 sequence: CSAKKGGSADTQYF. CDR3 nucleotide sequence: TGCAGTGCTAAGAAGGGCGGGAGTGCAGATACGCAGTATTTT.

This clonotype came up many times. The rearrangement joins TRBV12-3 or TRBV12-4 to TRBJ1-2, with 8 bases aligning to TRBD1. This CDR3 is built from 11 residues. The trim removed 6 bases at V and 10 bases at J, leaving 4 bases unmatched. The CDR3 DNA reads as TGTGCCAGCAGGGGACAGGAGGACTACACCTTC. Translating it yields CASRGQEDYTF.

At least ten counts were recorded for this clonotype. V is TRBV9 and J is TRBJ2-1; 7 nucleotides match TRBD1. With V trimmed by 3 bases and J by 0 bases, 3 bases remained unmatched. CDR1 and CDR2 (germline): SGDLS, YYNGEE. The CDR3 runs 15 residues. CDR3 protein: CASSADRDSYNEQFF. The CDR3 DNA is TGTGCCAGCAGCGCTGACAGGGACTCCTACAATGAGCAGTTCTTC.

The rearrangement links TRBV20-1 to TRBJ1-6; D is ambiguous. Looked up from germline, CDR1 is DFQATT and CDR2 is SNEGSKA (reference sequence). The V and J ends lost 4 bases and 7 bases respectively, with 11 bases between them. The CDR3 is made up of 13 amino acids. CDR3 amino acids: CSANPAKNSPLHF. DNA for the CDR3: TGCAGTGCTAATCCAGCCAAGAATTCACCCCTCCACTTT.

This clonotype was found many times. This chain links TRBV20-1 with TRBJ2-5; 10 bases are a match to TRBD2. This CDR3 is built from 13 residues. In germline, CDR1 is DFQATT, CDR2 SNEGSKA (reference sequence). V shed 6 bases, J shed 3 bases, and the junction held 4 bases outside the gene matches. CDR3 in DNA: TGCAGTGCCACTCTAGCGGGAGAAGAGACCCAGTACTTC. This codes for CSATLAGEETQYF.

This clonotype was observed at least ten times. The rearrangement links TRBV7-9 to TRBJ2-1; possible D gene TRBD1, 5 bases. Trimming shortened V by 0 bases and J by 4 bases, and 10 bases separated the two germline ends. Germline values: CDR1 SEHNR, CDR2 FQNEAQ (reference sequence). The length of the CDR3 is 15 residues. The CDR3 DNA reads TGTGCCAGCAGCTTAGCTCTTAAGGGGTACAATGAGCAGTTCTTC. It is translated as CASSLALKGYNEQFF.

This clonotype was observed many times. This chain uses TRBV12-3 or TRBV12-4 with TRBJ2-7; perhaps TRBD2 as D (6 bases). The CDR3 extends over 12 amino acids. The V and J ends lost 5 bases and 8 bases respectively, with 13 bases between them. The CDR3 spells CASSMTSSQQYF. The CDR3 DNA sequence: TGTGCCAGCAGTATGACTAGTAGCCAGCAGTACTTC.

The chain uses TRBV28 and TRBJ2-3, with 7 bases that match TRBD2. Germline lookup yields CDR1 MDHEN and CDR2 SYDVKM. This CDR3 spans 13 amino acids. The J segment lost 6 bases and the V segment lost 8 bases, leaving 8 bases of the junction unmatched. The CDR3 reads CASRITSADTQYF. CDR3 DNA: TGTGCCAGCCGTATTACTAGCGCTGATACGCAGTATTTT. The full variable domain, its missing parts supplied by reference TRBV28 and TRBJ2-3, is DVKVTQSSRYLVKRTGEKVFLECVQDMDHENMFWYRQDPGLGLRLIYFSYDVKMKEKGDIPEGYSVSREKKERFSLILESASTNQTSMYLCASRITSADTQYFGPGTRLTVL.

This clonotype has ten or more counts. This rearrangement joins TRBV29-1 to TRBJ2-1, with TRBD2 matching over 10 bases. J lost 2 bases, V lost 0 bases, and 16 bases had no gene match. Germline V gene lookup returns CDR1 SQVTM and CDR2 ANQGSEA. This CDR3 is 20 amino acids long. The CDR3 nucleotides read TGCAGCGTTGAAGATGTCCCGGGACTAGCGAAACCTGCGGCCTACAATGAGCAGTTCTTC. It codes for CSVEDVPGLAKPAAYNEQFF.

CDR3 amino acids: CSAKTGLAVKETQYF. DNA of the CDR3: TGCAGTGCTAAAACAGGACTAGCGGTGAAAGAGACCCAGTACTTC. The genes are TRBV20-1 and TRBJ2-5, with TRBD2 matching over 10 bases. This CDR3 has 15 amino acids. From germline, CDR1 is DFQATT and CDR2 SNEGSKA (reference sequence). The trim removed 4 bases at V and 3 bases at J, leaving 8 bases unmatched.

This sequence joins TRBV7-6 and TRBJ1-1; D gene unclear. Trimming pared 5 bases from V and 6 bases from J, leaving 7 bases between. CDR1 SGHVS and CDR2 FNYEAQ come from the germline V gene. The CDR3 runs to 11 residues. In DNA form, the CDR3 reads TGTGCCAGCAGCCCCCAGGCTGAAGCTTTCTTT. Its protein is CASSPQAEAFF.

J is TRBJ2-1 and V is TRBV3-1; D is undetermined. V dropped 1 base and J dropped 8 bases, with 27 bases sitting between them. Germline CDR1 LGHDT, CDR2 YNNKEL (reference sequence). This CDR3 has 19 residues. The CDR3 is CASSQGFMGGDSWFDEQFF. The CDR3 region has the DNA TGTGCCAGCAGCCAAGGATTTATGGGCGGAGACTCGTGGTTTGATGAGCAGTTCTTC.

In this sample, this clonotype turned up many times. V usage is TRBV27 and J usage is TRBJ1-2; D call uncertain. The CDR3 sequence is 13 residues long. From germline, CDR1 is MNHEY and CDR2 SMNVEV (reference sequence). The ends were cut back, 5 bases at V and 8 bases at J, with 15 bases in the middle. The CDR3 DNA is TGTGCCAGCAGTCCCTCAGCCCTTGGGGGCTACACCTTC. Translating gives CASSPSALGGYTF.

At least ten counts were recorded for this clonotype. The chain couples TRBV12-3 or TRBV12-4 to TRBJ2-1; TRBD1 or TRBD2 may be the D gene (5 bases each). This CDR3 spans 11 amino acids. The ends were cut back, 4 bases at V and 8 bases at J, with 6 bases in the middle. For the CDR3, the DNA is TGTGCCAGCAGTTGGGGGTATGAGCAGTTCTTC. Translation gives CASSWGYEQFF.

At least ten counts were recorded for this clonotype. The V gene is TRBV5-1, the J gene TRBJ2-1, with D maybe TRBD1 (5 bases). The CDR3 consists of 15 residues. From germline, CDR1 is SGHRS and CDR2 YFSETQ. The V and J ends lost 2 bases and 2 bases respectively, with 11 bases between them. The DNA for the CDR3 is TGCGCCAGCAGCTTTGAAAGGGGTACCTACAATGAGCAGTTCTTC. Translation: CASSFERGTYNEQFF.